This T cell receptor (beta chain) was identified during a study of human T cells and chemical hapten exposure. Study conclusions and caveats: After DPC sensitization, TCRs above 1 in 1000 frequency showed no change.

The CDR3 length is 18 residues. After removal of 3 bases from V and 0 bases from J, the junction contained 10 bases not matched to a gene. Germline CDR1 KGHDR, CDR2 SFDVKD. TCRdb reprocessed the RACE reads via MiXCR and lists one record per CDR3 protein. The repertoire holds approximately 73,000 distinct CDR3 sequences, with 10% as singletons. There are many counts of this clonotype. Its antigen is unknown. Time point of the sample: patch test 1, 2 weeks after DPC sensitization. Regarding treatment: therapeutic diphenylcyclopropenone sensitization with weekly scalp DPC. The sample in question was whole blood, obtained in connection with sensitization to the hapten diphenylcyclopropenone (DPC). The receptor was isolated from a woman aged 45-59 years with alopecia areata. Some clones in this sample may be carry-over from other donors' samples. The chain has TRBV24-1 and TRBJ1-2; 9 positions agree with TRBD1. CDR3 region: CATSDRPGTGNSNYGYTF. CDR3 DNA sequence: TGTGCCACCAGTGATCGTCCCGGGACAGGGAACTCTAACTATGGCTACACCTTC.